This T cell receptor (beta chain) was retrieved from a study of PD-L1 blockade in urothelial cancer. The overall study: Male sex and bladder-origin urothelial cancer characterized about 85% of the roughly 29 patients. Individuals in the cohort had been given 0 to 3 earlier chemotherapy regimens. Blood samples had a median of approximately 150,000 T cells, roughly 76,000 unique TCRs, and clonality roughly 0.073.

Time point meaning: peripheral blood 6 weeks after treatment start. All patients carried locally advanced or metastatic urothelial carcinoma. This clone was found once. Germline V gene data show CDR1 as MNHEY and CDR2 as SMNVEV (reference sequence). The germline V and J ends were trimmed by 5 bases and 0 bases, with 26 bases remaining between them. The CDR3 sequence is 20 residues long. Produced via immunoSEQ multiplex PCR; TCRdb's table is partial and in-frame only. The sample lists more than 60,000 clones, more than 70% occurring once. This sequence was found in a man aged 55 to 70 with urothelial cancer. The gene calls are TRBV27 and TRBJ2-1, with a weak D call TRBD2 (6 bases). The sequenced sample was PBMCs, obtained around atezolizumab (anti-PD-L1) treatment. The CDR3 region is CASSTLRLVADQSSYNEQFF. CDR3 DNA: TGTGCCAGCAGTACACTTCGGTTAGTAGCGGACCAAAGCTCCTACAATGAGCAGTTCTTC.